The 10 T cell receptor beta chains below come from one sample, sequenced in a study of early T cells in non-severe SARS-CoV-2 infection. TCRdb processed the 5' RACE reads anew with MiXCR; each CDR3 protein has one entry. The sample shows about 52,000 distinct CDR3 sequences, 11% of them seen only once. Sequenced sample: whole blood. The receptors derive from an adult who was a healthcare worker with PCR-confirmed SARS-CoV-2 infection or an uninfected control (not recorded which).

In its sample, this clonotype was seen many times. CDR3 bases: TGTGCCAGCTCAAGACAGGGGTGGGAAGAGACCCAGTACTTC. Its translation is CASSRQGWEETQYF. V usage is TRBV18 and J usage is TRBJ2-5; 8 nucleotides align to TRBD1. The CDR3 is made up of 14 amino acids. The junction had 5 bases not matched to a gene; V was cut back by 5 bases and J by 3 bases. CDR1 is KGHSH and CDR2 is LQKENI in the germline V gene. Together with reference TRBV18 and TRBJ2-5, the CDR3 gives the full variable domain: NAGVMQNPRHLVRRRGQEARLRCSPMKGHSHVYWYRQLPEEGLKFMVYLQKENIIDESGMPKERFSAEFPKEGPSILRIQQVVRGDSAAYFCASSRQGWEETQYFGPGTRLLVL.

This clonotype was seen repeatedly, ten times or more. The chain employs TRBV29-1 and TRBJ1-2; D unresolved. Germline V gene data show CDR1 as SQVTM and CDR2 as ANQGSEA. This CDR3 is 11 amino acids long. V lost 5 bases and J 8 bases, leaving 12 bases between the germline ends. CDR3 DNA: TGCAGCGTTTGGAAGGGTGGAGGCTACACCTTC. This sequence encodes CSVWKGGGYTF.

This clonotype was seen once. The chain links TRBV6-5 to TRBJ1-4; D is ambiguous. In germline, CDR1 is MNHEY, CDR2 SVGAGI. The CDR3 covers 18 residues. V gave up 0 bases and J gave up 0 bases, with 14 bases separating them. The CDR3: CASSYSTPALTTNEKLFF. CDR3 coding DNA: TGTGCCAGCAGTTACTCGACGCCGGCTCTTACAACTAATGAAAAACTGTTTTTT.

This clonotype was picked up a small number of times. J is TRBJ2-5 and V is TRBV11-2; 10 positions match TRBD2. The CDR3 runs to 15 residues. The germline gives CDR1 SGHAT, CDR2 FQNNGV. V lost 5 bases to trimming and J lost 2 bases; unmatched junction nucleotides: 5. CDR3 sequence (DNA): TGTGCCAGCAGCAAAGGGACTAGCGTACAAGAGACCCAGTACTTC. This codes for CASSKGTSVQETQYF.

This clonotype was seen many times. The rearrangement links TRBV28 to TRBJ1-1; 7 bases align to TRBD1. V gave up 1 base and J gave up 6 bases; unmatched junction bases: 8. CDR1 and CDR2 from the germline V gene are MDHEN and SYDVKM. The CDR3 has 15 amino acids. The CDR3 sequence: CASSLLWSGQSEAFF. CDR3 nucleotides: TGTGCCAGCAGTTTATTGTGGTCGGGACAGTCTGAAGCTTTCTTT.

The gene calls are TRBV20-1 and TRBJ2-2; 11 bases are a match to TRBD2. Germline CDR1 DFQATT, CDR2 SNEGSKA (reference sequence). The ends lost 2 bases at V and 7 bases at J; junction bases unmatched: 3. This CDR3 spans 14 amino acids. The CDR3 loop reads CSARPLAGVGELFF. The CDR3 nucleotides read TGCAGTGCTAGACCACTAGCGGGAGTCGGGGAGCTGTTTTTT.

This clonotype was recorded a few times. The gene calls are TRBV29-1 and TRBJ1-2; D not certain. This CDR3 has 12 amino acids. Germline CDR1 SQVTM, CDR2 ANQGSEA. The ends were cut back, 3 bases at V and 6 bases at J, with 11 bases in the middle. CDR3 sequence (DNA): TGCAGCGTTGATGGAGGATCGGATGGCTACACCTTC. Protein sequence: CSVDGGSDGYTF.

This clonotype came up many times. The rearrangement links TRBV6-2 or TRBV6-3 to TRBJ2-1; 8 nucleotides match TRBD2. From germline, CDR1 is MNHEY and CDR2 SVGEGT. The CDR3 has 14 residues. The V gene end was trimmed by 2 bases and the J gene end by 6 bases; junction bases not matched to a gene: 3. The CDR3 nucleotides are TGTGCCAGCAGTTACAGCGGGAGAGGCAATGAGCAGTTCTTC. This gives the protein CASSYSGRGNEQFF.

This clonotype was seen at least ten times. V gene TRBV27 combines with J gene TRBJ1-5; D unclear. The CDR3 length is 13 residues. Trimming shortened V by 4 bases and J by 4 bases, and 8 bases separated the two germline ends. CDR1 is MNHEY, CDR2 SMNVEV, per germline (reference sequence). The CDR3 DNA reads TGTGCCAGCAGTTCACGACCTAATCAGCCCCAGCATTTT. This sequence encodes CASSSRPNQPQHF.

The rearrangement uses TRBV19 and TRBJ2-2, with D maybe TRBD2 (5 bases). The V end was cut by 7 bases, the J end by 4 bases, with 13 bases between. The germline V gene has CDR1 LNHDA and CDR2 SQIVND (reference sequence). There are 14 residues in the CDR3. The CDR3 loop is CASTLGRGTGELFF. CDR3 DNA sequence: TGTGCCAGTACTCTGGGCCGGGGCACCGGGGAGCTGTTTTTT.